The sample holds a few counts of the clone carrying this T cell receptor beta chain. Its target is unknown. RNA transcripts yielded amplified TCR beta CDR3 regions. An initial round of RT-PCR targeting the TCR CDR3 relied on the HTBI primer set. TCRdb used MiXCR to reprocess the multiplex PCR reads, holding one entry per CDR3 protein. The sample has hundreds of thousands of distinct CDR3 sequences, about 12% seen once. Stable disease denoted Graves' hyperthyroidism without ophthalmopathy progression within 18 months. Lactation, pregnancy, other autoimmune disease or uncontrolled infection excluded patients. This sample stems from a study of T cells in Graves' hyperthyroidism and ophthalmopathy. Whole-study results and caveats: Within blood appeared most thyroid clonotypes that had expanded above 0.001.

Trimming took off 0 bases at V and 1 base at J, with 9 bases between the two ends. The CDR3 runs to 15 residues. Germline V lookup: CDR1 ENHRY, CDR2 SYGVKD. The rearrangement uses TRBV10-3 and TRBJ2-5, with D perhaps matching TRBD1 (6 bases). The source material was blood. This TCR was recovered from a woman aged 18-29 years with Graves' hyperthyroidism. The CDR3 DNA follows: TGTGCCATCAGTGAGTCGGTCAGGGGCCAAGAGACCCAGTACTTC. It specifies CAISESVRGQETQYF.